Each of the 32 T cell receptor beta chains below was sequenced from the same sample in a study of CD8+CD57+ T cells in acquired aplastic anemia. All sequencing subjects had displayed CD8+CD57+ cell expansion on flow cytometry. TCR beta VDJ and CDR3 were profiled, and genomic DNA was the template. TCRdb used MiXCR to reprocess the reads, holding one entry per CDR3 protein. The sample contains over 150,000 distinct CDR3 sequences, about 70% of which appear only once. Sequencing used sorted CD4+, CD8+, or CD8+CD57+ T cells (not recorded which) from PBMCs. Receptors originate from a human donor with aplastic anemia.

This clonotype has only a few counts. This rearrangement joins TRBV29-1 to TRBJ2-5; unclear D gene. V lost 4 bases to trimming and J lost 1 base, with 7 bases between them. The CDR3 covers 12 residues. CDR1 SQVTM and CDR2 ANQGSEA come from the germline V gene. CDR3 in DNA: TGCAGCGTTGTGAGGAGCCAAGAGACCCAGTACTTC. Translation gives CSVVRSQETQYF.

The table lists this clonotype with many counts. The rearrangement links TRBV19 to TRBJ1-2, with D unclear. The CDR3 contains 16 residues. V was trimmed by 1 base and J by 3 bases, leaving 15 bases between them. Germline V gene data show CDR1 as LNHDA and CDR2 as SQIVND (reference sequence). The CDR3 DNA follows: TGTGCCAGTAGTATAGTGCCCAGGACCTTGGACTATGGCTACACCTTC. Translating it yields CASSIVPRTLDYGYTF.

The chain has TRBV14 and TRBJ2-7; TRBD2 aligns across 10 bases. Germline lookup yields CDR1 SGHDN and CDR2 FVKESK. Unmatched junction bases numbered 11, after V lost 4 bases and J lost 5 bases. The CDR3 is 16 amino acids. DNA for the CDR3: TGTGCCAGCAGCCCGATTTCTAGCGGGAGATGGGACGAGCAGTACTTC. Translation gives CASSPISSGRWDEQYF.

This clonotype has only a few counts. The gene calls are TRBV7-9 and TRBJ1-2; no clear D. The germline V gene has CDR1 SEHNR and CDR2 FQNEAQ (reference sequence). V lost 2 bases to trimming and J lost 3 bases, with 10 bases between them. The CDR3 totals 14 residues. The CDR3 protein is CASSLQDWYYGYTF. In DNA form, the CDR3 reads TGTGCCAGCAGCTTACAAGACTGGTACTATGGCTACACCTTC.

The sample holds one count of this clonotype. The gene calls are TRBV2 and TRBJ2-7; 9 nucleotides align to TRBD2. In germline, CDR1 is SNHLY, CDR2 FYNNEI. There are 9 residues in the CDR3. Here the CDR3 DNA reads TGTGCCAGTAGTGGCGGGGGGGCCGTC. Protein product: CASSGGGAV.

Many counts were recorded for this clonotype. The chain combines TRBV6-5 with TRBJ2-3; the match to TRBD2 covers 13 bases. CDR1 is MNHEY, CDR2 SVGAGI, per germline. V shed 2 bases, J shed 0 bases, and the junction held 5 bases outside the gene matches. This CDR3 spans 18 amino acids. The CDR3 DNA reads TGTGCCAGCAGTTACGGTCAGACTAGCGGGGGGAGCACAGATACGCAGTATTTT. Translated, it gives CASSYGQTSGGSTDTQYF.

This clonotype was detected once. This chain joins TRBV6-5 and TRBJ1-1; tentative D call: TRBD1 (5 bases). The CDR3 is made up of 14 amino acids. Trimming stripped 9 bases from V and 0 bases from J, with 14 bases between. The germline V gene has CDR1 MNHEY and CDR2 SVGAGI. The CDR3 DNA reads as TGTGCCAGTATCCGGGACTCCATGAACACTGAAGCTTTCTTT. This encodes CASIRDSMNTEAFF.

Only a few counts were recorded for this clonotype. V is TRBV28 and J is TRBJ2-5, with 8 bases aligning to TRBD2. The CDR3 covers 15 residues. The V segment lost 7 bases and the J segment 5 bases; nucleotides outside the gene matches: 12. The germline gives CDR1 MDHEN, CDR2 SYDVKM. DNA of the CDR3: TGTGCCAGCAATCGCGGGGGGCCAACGACGGAGACCCAGTACTTC. Amino acid sequence: CASNRGGPTTETQYF.

Points on this clonotype: At one end the junction does not follow the germline gene, possibly because of a read error. This chain links TRBV7-2 with TRBJ2-3, with TRBD2 matching over 8 bases. This CDR3 region has 15 residues. CDR1 is SGHTA and CDR2 is FQGNSA in the germline V gene. The chain's CDR3 is CASNLARGDTDTQYF. CDR3 coding DNA: TGTGCCAGCAACTTAGCGCGGGGGGACACAGATACGCAGTATTTT.

This clonotype was detected only a few times. The chain links TRBV15 to TRBJ2-5; D gene unclear. The V end lost 1 base, the J end lost 5 bases, and 11 bases lay between the germline ends. The CDR3 extends over 14 amino acids. Germline V gives CDR1 LNHNV, CDR2 YYDKDF (reference sequence). In DNA, the CDR3 is TGTGCCACCAGCAGAGGGACCGGGTTGGAGACCCAGTACTTC. Encoded protein: CATSRGTGLETQYF.

V is TRBV5-1 and J is TRBJ1-5, with TRBD1 identical over 8 bases. CDR1 SGHRS and CDR2 YFSETQ come from the germline V gene. The ends lost 4 bases at V and 6 bases at J; junction bases unmatched: 6. The CDR3 length is 14 residues. CDR3 sequence: CASSPTGDGQPQHF. The CDR3 bases are TGCGCCAGCAGCCCGACAGGGGATGGTCAGCCCCAGCATTTT. The variable domain in full, with the rest retrieved from reference TRBV5-1 and TRBJ1-5, is KAGVTQTPRYLIKTRGQQVTLSCSPISGHRSVSWYQQTPGQGLQFLFEYFSETQRNKGNFPGRFSGRQFSNSRSEMNVSTLELGDSALYLCASSPTGDGQPQHFGDGTRLSIL.

This sequence joins TRBV5-1 and TRBJ2-7, with 11 bases that match TRBD1. J gave up 6 bases and V 4 bases, and 9 bases lay outside the gene matches. Looked up from germline, CDR1 is SGHRS and CDR2 is YFSETQ. This CDR3 has 15 amino acids. The chain's CDR3 is CASSPRRDRGGEQYF. The CDR3 DNA follows: TGCGCCAGCAGCCCCCGGCGGGACAGGGGGGGCGAGCAGTACTTC.

CDR3 bases: TGTGCCACTCAGCTCTCAGGGACTAATGAAAAACTGTTTTTT. Amino acid sequence: CATQLSGTNEKLFF. The chain combines TRBV19 with TRBJ1-4, with a tentative D call TRBD1 (5 bases). CDR1 is LNHDA and CDR2 is SQIVND in the germline V gene (reference sequence). CDR3 size: 14 residues. Trimming took 10 bases from V and 2 from J, leaving 14 bases between them.

J is TRBJ2-7 and V is TRBV7-9; maybe TRBD2 (5 bases). The CDR3 runs 15 residues. V lost 1 base to trimming and J lost 1 base, with 11 bases between them. Germline V CDR1 and CDR2: SEHNR, FQNEAQ (reference sequence). The CDR3: CASSLGGFGSYEQYF. CDR3 coding DNA: TGTGCCAGCAGCTTAGGAGGGTTCGGGTCCTACGAGCAGTACTTC. Combining the CDR3 with reference TRBV7-9 and TRBJ2-7 gives the whole variable domain DTGVSQNPRHKITKRGQNVTFRCDPISEHNRLYWYRQTLGQGPEFLTYFQNEAQLEKSRLLSDRFSAERPKGSFSTLEIQRTEQGDSAMYLCASSLGGFGSYEQYFGPGTRLTVT.

The chain joins TRBV24-1 to TRBJ2-1; D unclear. Germline V gene lookup returns CDR1 KGHDR and CDR2 SFDVKD. Trimming shortened V by 3 bases and J by 10 bases, and 6 bases separated the two germline ends. The CDR3 runs to 11 residues. For the CDR3, the DNA is TGTGCCACCAGTGATGAACTAGAGCAGTTCTTC. Amino acid sequence: CATSDELEQFF.

The chain combines TRBV7-9 with TRBJ2-7, with TRBD2 identical over 7 bases. Trimming took 1 base from V and 3 from J; bases not matched to a gene: 9. The V gene's germline CDR1 is SEHNR and CDR2 FQNEAQ (reference sequence). The CDR3 is 16 amino acids. In nucleotides, the CDR3 is TGTGCCAGCAGCTTAGAATTATCCAGGGAGGGCTACGAGCAGTACTTC. It encodes CASSLELSREGYEQYF.

This clonotype came up a few times. In nucleotides, the CDR3 is TGCAGTGCCTCCCCTCACGGGGGAGGTGGGACCCAGTACTTC. Translated, it gives CSASPHGGGGTQYF. The chain carries TRBV20-1 and TRBJ2-5; perhaps TRBD2 as D (6 bases). The CDR3 sequence is 14 residues long. The germline V gene encodes CDR1 DFQATT and CDR2 SNEGSKA (reference sequence). The V gene lost 6 bases and the J gene lost 7 bases, with 21 bases spanning the gap.

The genes are TRBV15 and TRBJ1-1; D is undetermined. The CDR3 is 13 amino acids. The V gene lost 0 bases and the J gene lost 1 base, with 3 bases spanning the gap. The V gene's germline CDR1 is LNHNV and CDR2 YYDKDF (reference sequence). The CDR3 nucleotides read TGTGCCACCAGCAGAGAGGGGAACACTGAAGCTTTCTTT. It specifies CATSREGNTEAFF. The variable domain in full, completed from reference TRBV15 and TRBJ1-1, reads DAMVIQNPRYQVTQFGKPVTLSCSQTLNHNVMYWYQQKSSQAPKLLFHYYDKDFNNEADTPDNFQSRRPNTSFCFLDIRSPGLGDTAMYLCATSREGNTEAFFGQGTRLTVV.

This clonotype appeared once. V and J are TRBV19 and TRBJ1-6, with unresolved D. This CDR3 has 12 residues. From germline, CDR1 is LNHDA and CDR2 SQIVND (reference sequence). Trimming removed 5 bases at V and 8 bases at J, with 7 bases between. Here the CDR3 DNA reads TGTGCCAGTAGTCGTCAGTATTCACCCCTCCACTTT. Its protein product is CASSRQYSPLHF.

The chain couples TRBV7-9 to TRBJ1-4; 7 bases are shared with TRBD1. V was clipped by 5 bases and J by 8 bases; unmatched bases: 8. Germline V lookup: CDR1 SEHNR, CDR2 FQNEAQ (reference sequence). The CDR3 has 14 residues. Written as DNA, the CDR3 is TGTGCCAGCAGCCAACGGACAGGATACGAAAAACTGTTTTTT. Encoded protein: CASSQRTGYEKLFF.

This chain uses TRBV10-2 with TRBJ1-1; D may be TRBD1 (6 bases). Per the germline V gene, CDR1 is WSHSY and CDR2 is SAAADI. CDR3 length: 15 amino acids. V was pared by 7 bases and J by 5 bases, with 20 bases between. The CDR3 DNA follows: TGCGCCAGCACCCAGACGGGGGGGGGCGAGACTGAAGCTTTCTTT. This gives the protein CASTQTGGGETEAFF.

This clonotype turned up a few times. The rearrangement joins TRBV24-1 to TRBJ2-5, with D unresolved. The CDR3 has 17 residues. Germline CDR1 reads KGHDR; CDR2 reads SFDVKD. Trimming cost V 4 bases and J 2 bases, with 19 bases left between them. The CDR3 region has the DNA TGTGCCACCAGTGAGAAGGGAATCCCTCCGCGTCAAGAGACCCAGTACTTC. Amino acids: CATSEKGIPPRQETQYF.

This clonotype has only one observation. V gene TRBV29-1 combines with J gene TRBJ2-7, with TRBD2 identical over 16 bases. J lost 6 bases, V lost 2 bases, and 4 bases had no gene match. The V gene's germline CDR1 is SQVTM and CDR2 ANQGSEA. The CDR3 contains 15 residues. As DNA, the CDR3 is TGCAGCGTTGAAAAAGGGACTAGCGGGGGGGGCGAGCAGTACTTC. Translation: CSVEKGTSGGGEQYF.

The rearrangement links TRBV12-3 or TRBV12-4 to TRBJ2-6; 7 positions agree with TRBD1. This CDR3 is built from 14 residues. Trimming took 11 bases from V and 3 from J; bases not matched to a gene: 7. The CDR3 nucleotides read TGTGCCGTAGAGGGGGCGTTTGGGGCCAACGTCCTGACTTTC. It encodes CAVEGAFGANVLTF.

The V and J genes are TRBV9 and TRBJ2-2; D is unclear. The CDR3 sequence is 15 residues long. Deletions cut 0 bases from V and 1 base from J, with 7 bases between. CDR1 and CDR2 (germline): SGDLS, YYNGEE. The CDR3, as DNA: TGTGCCAGCAGCGTAGATGGGCAGAACACCGGGGAGCTGTTTTTT. It encodes CASSVDGQNTGELFF. The full variable domain, in which reference TRBV9 and TRBJ2-2 provide the parts outside the CDR3, is DSGVTQTPKHLITATGQRVTLRCSPRSGDLSVYWYQQSLDQGLQFLIQYYNGEERAKGNILERFSAQQFPDLHSELNLSSLELGDSALYFCASSVDGQNTGELFFGEGSRLTVL.

The chain employs TRBV19 and TRBJ1-5; tentative D call: TRBD1 (5 bases). The V and J ends lost 5 bases and 5 bases respectively, with 16 bases between them. The CDR3 is 15 amino acids. Germline assignment: CDR1 LNHDA and CDR2 SQIVND (reference sequence). The CDR3 region is CASSRKSAGYQPQHF. CDR3 nucleotides: TGTGCCAGTAGTCGTAAGTCGGCAGGGTATCAGCCCCAGCATTTT.

In its sample, this clonotype was seen a few times. The junction differs from germline at one of its ends, possibly a read error. This chain links TRBV15 with TRBJ1-4; 9 nucleotides agree with TRBD1. The CDR3 is 13 amino acids. Germline V CDR1 and CDR2: LNHNV, YYDKDF (reference sequence). CDR3 coding DNA: TGTGCCACCAGCAGGGACAGGGGTTTGGGGACTCTTTTT. It yields the protein CATSRDRGLGTLF.

The table lists this clonotype with a few counts. The chain has TRBV29-1 and TRBJ1-2; no definite D call. This CDR3 comprises 14 residues. V was shortened by 0 bases and J by 2 bases, with 10 bases between the two germline ends. The germline CDR1 and CDR2 sequences are SQVTM and ANQGSEA. The CDR3 loop is CSVEEPVRNYGYTF. CDR3 DNA: TGCAGCGTTGAAGAACCGGTCAGAAACTATGGCTACACCTTC.

The chain carries TRBV5-1 and TRBJ1-1, with TRBD1 matching over 11 bases. CDR1 and CDR2 from the germline V gene are SGHRS and YFSETQ. The CDR3 is made up of 13 amino acids. V was pared by 7 bases and J by 7 bases, with 6 bases of the junction left unmatched. The CDR3: CASGRDRGDEAFF. The CDR3 DNA is TGCGCCAGCGGCCGGGACAGGGGGGATGAAGCTTTCTTT. Supplemented by reference TRBV5-1 and TRBJ1-1, the full variable domain reads KAGVTQTPRYLIKTRGQQVTLSCSPISGHRSVSWYQQTPGQGLQFLFEYFSETQRNKGNFPGRFSGRQFSNSRSEMNVSTLELGDSALYLCASGRDRGDEAFFGQGTRLTVV.

This clonotype was detected a few times. The chain uses TRBV7-9 and TRBJ2-7; the D gene is possibly TRBD1 (5 bases). The CDR3 extends over 13 amino acids. Between the trimmed V and J ends, which lost 6 bases and 3 bases, there was a span of 12 bases. In germline, CDR1 is SEHNR, CDR2 FQNEAQ (reference sequence). DNA for the CDR3: TGTGCCAGCAGGCCCGACAGTTACTACGAGCAGTACTTC. Translated: CASRPDSYYEQYF.

The chain carries TRBV25-1 and TRBJ2-2, with 10 bases that match TRBD2. There are 15 residues in the CDR3. The germline gives CDR1 MGHDK, CDR2 SYGVNS. V dropped 1 base and J dropped 6; count of bases not matched to a gene: 2. The CDR3 here is CASSESLAGAGELFF. In DNA, the CDR3 is TGTGCCAGCAGTGAATCCCTAGCGGGAGCCGGGGAGCTGTTTTTT.

The chain is built from TRBV2 and TRBJ1-1; possible D gene TRBD1, 6 bases. Looked up from germline, CDR1 is SNHLY and CDR2 is FYNNEI. This CDR3 has 14 residues. V was clipped by 5 bases and J by 3 bases, with 13 bases between them. The chain's CDR3 is CASSFLRQDTEAFF. CDR3 DNA: TGTGCCAGCAGTTTTCTACGACAGGACACTGAAGCTTTCTTT.